This TCR beta chain was recorded in a study of OX40 agonist ivuxolimab in advanced cancers. Blood sampling took place at baseline, cycle 4 day 1, and cycle 7 day 1. As for this clone: The antigen is undetermined.

General study points: On average, CD8+ T cells had more expanded clones than CD4+.

V lost 0 bases to trimming and J lost 7 bases; unmatched junction nucleotides: 5. Germline V gene sequence: CDR1 SGHRS, CDR2 YFSETQ. The CDR3 covers 15 residues. Produced via immunoSEQ multiplex PCR; TCRdb's table is partial and in-frame only. The sample gives about 55,000 clones, 88% of which show up once; under 8% is in the top ten. Sequenced material: CD4+ or CD8+ T cells sorted from blood, taken in a trial of the OX40 agonist ivuxolimab. The sequence was collected from an adult with an advanced solid tumor such as melanoma, head and neck, liver or kidney cancer. The chain has TRBV5-1 and TRBJ1-2; 11 nucleotides match TRBD1. The CDR3 bases are TGCGCCAGCAGCTTGGAAGGACAGGGGGCTGGTGGCTACACCTTC. Its protein product is CASSLEGQGAGGYTF.